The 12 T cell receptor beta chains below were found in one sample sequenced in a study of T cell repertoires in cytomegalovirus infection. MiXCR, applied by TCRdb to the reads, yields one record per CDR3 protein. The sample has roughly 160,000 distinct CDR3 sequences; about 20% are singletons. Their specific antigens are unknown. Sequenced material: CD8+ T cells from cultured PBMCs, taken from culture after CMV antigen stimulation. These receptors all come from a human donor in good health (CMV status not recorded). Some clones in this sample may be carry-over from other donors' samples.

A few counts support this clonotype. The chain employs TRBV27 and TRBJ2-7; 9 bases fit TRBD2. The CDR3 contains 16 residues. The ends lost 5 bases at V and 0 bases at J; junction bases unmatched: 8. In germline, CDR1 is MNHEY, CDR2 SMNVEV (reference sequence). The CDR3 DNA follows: TGTGCCAGCAGTCGCTCTAGCGGGGAATACTCCTACGAGCAGTACTTC. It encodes CASSRSSGEYSYEQYF.

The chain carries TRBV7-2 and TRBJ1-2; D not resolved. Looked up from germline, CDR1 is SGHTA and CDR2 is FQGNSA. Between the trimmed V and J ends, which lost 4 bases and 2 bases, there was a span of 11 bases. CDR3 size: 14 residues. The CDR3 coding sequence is TGTGCCAGCAGCTCCTCCCATATAAACTATGGCTACACCTTC. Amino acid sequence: CASSSSHINYGYTF.

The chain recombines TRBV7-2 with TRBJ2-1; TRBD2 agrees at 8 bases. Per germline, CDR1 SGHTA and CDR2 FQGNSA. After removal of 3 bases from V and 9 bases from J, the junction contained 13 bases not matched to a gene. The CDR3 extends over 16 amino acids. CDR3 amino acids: CASSLFRAGDGSEQFF. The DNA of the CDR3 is TGTGCCAGCAGCTTGTTTAGAGCGGGGGATGGGAGTGAGCAGTTCTTC.

CDR3 residues: CASGEGQGAADTQYF. In DNA form, the CDR3 reads TGTGCTAGTGGTGAAGGACAGGGGGCTGCAGATACGCAGTATTTT. V is TRBV12-5 and J is TRBJ2-3, with 11 nucleotides matching TRBD1. The CDR3 contains 15 residues. Germline V gene data show CDR1 as LGHNT and CDR2 as FRNRAP. V lost 5 bases to trimming and J lost 4 bases; unmatched junction nucleotides: 5.

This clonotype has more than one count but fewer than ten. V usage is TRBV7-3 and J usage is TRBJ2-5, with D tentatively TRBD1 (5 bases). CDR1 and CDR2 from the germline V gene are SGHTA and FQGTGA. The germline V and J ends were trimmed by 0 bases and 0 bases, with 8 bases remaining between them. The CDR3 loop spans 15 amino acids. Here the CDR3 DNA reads TGTGCCAGCAGCTTAACCCCAGGGAACCAAGAGACCCAGTACTTC. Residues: CASSLTPGNQETQYF. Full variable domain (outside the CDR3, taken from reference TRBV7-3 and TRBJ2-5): GAGVSQTPSNKVTEKGKYVELRCDPISGHTALYWYRQSLGQGPEFLIYFQGTGAADDSGLPNDRFFAVRPEGSVSTLKIQRTERGDSAVYLCASSLTPGNQETQYFGPGTRLLVL.

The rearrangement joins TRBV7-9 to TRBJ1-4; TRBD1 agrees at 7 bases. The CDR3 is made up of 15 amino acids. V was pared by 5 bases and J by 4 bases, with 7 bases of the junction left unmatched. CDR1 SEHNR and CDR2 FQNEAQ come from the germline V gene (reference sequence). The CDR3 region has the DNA TGTGCCAGCAGCGGTTGGGACAGAAATAATGAAAAACTGTTTTTT. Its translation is CASSGWDRNNEKLFF. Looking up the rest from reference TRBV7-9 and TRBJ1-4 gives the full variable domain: DTGVSQNPRHKITKRGQNVTFRCDPISEHNRLYWYRQTLGQGPEFLTYFQNEAQLEKSRLLSDRFSAERPKGSFSTLEIQRTEQGDSAMYLCASSGWDRNNEKLFFGSGTQLSVL.

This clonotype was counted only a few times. The DNA of the CDR3 is TGTGCCAGCAGTTACGGGCAGGGGATTGGGTTTCGGTCCTACGAGCAGTACTTC. Translating gives CASSYGQGIGFRSYEQYF. The chain employs TRBV6-5 and TRBJ2-7, with TRBD1 as a possible D gene (6 bases). V was shortened by 2 bases and J by 1 base, with 21 bases between the two germline ends. The CDR3 is made up of 18 amino acids. In germline, CDR1 is MNHEY, CDR2 SVGAGI.

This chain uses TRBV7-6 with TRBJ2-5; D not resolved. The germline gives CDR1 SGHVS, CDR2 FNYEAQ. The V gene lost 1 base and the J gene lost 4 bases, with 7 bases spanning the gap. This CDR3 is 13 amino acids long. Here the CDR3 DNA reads TGTGCCAGCAGCTTAGTATCCGGAGAGACCCAGTACTTC. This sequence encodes CASSLVSGETQYF.

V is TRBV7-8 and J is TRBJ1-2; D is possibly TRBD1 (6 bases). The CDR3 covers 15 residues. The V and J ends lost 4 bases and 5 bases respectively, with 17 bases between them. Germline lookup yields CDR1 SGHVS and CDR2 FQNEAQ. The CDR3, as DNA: TGTGCCAGCAGCTCCGAACAGGGCGGGGGGTATGGCTACACCTTC. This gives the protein CASSSEQGGGYGYTF.

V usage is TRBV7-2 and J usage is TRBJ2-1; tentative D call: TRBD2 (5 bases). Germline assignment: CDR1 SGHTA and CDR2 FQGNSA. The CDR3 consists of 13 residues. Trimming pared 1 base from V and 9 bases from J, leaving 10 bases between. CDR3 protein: CASSLGLRGEQFF. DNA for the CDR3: TGTGCCAGCAGCTTAGGACTACGGGGTGAGCAGTTCTTC.

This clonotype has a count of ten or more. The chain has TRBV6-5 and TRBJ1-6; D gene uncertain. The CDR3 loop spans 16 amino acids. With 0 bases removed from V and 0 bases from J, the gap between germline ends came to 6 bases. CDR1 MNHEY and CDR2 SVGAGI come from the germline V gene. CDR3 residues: CASSYSGRSYNSPLHF. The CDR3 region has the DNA TGTGCCAGCAGTTACTCGGGCCGCTCCTATAATTCACCCCTCCACTTT.

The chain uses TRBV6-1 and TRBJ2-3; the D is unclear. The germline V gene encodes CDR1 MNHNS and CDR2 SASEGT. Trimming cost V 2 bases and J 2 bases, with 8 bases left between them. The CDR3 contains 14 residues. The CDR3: CASSEYSVTDTQYF. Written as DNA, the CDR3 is TGTGCCAGCAGTGAATATTCAGTCACAGATACGCAGTATTTT.